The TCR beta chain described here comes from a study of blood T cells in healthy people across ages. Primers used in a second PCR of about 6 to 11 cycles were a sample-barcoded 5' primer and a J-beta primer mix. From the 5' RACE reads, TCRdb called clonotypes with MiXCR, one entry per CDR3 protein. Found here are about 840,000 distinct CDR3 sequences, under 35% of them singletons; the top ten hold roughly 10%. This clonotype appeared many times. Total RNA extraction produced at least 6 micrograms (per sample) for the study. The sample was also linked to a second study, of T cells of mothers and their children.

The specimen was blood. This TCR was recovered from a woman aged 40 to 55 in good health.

The CDR3 DNA reads TGCGCCAGCACCCGGTCCAATGAGCAGTTCTTC. Protein product: CASTRSNEQFF. The gene calls are TRBV5-1 and TRBJ2-1, with D hard to call. V was pared by 6 bases and J by 6 bases, with 7 bases between. This CDR3 region has 11 residues. CDR1 and CDR2 from the germline V gene are SGHRS and YFSETQ.